A single sample gave rise to the 20 T cell receptor beta chains below, sequenced in a study of cytomegalovirus exposure and HLA in healthy donors. Amplification used 60 Vbeta primers and 13 Jbeta primers. Clones were sequenced by immunoSEQ multiplex PCR, and TCRdb holds only the in-frame ones, with some missing. The sample carries some 150,000 clones, around two thirds recorded once. What was sequenced was PBMCs. The receptors stem from a woman aged 55-69 years in good health and CMV-seropositive.

This clone was detected only a few times. This chain joins TRBV6-1 and TRBJ2-5, with unresolved D. From germline, CDR1 is MNHNS and CDR2 SASEGT. The germline V and J ends were trimmed by 4 bases and 2 bases, with 2 bases remaining between them. CDR3 length equals 11 residues. The CDR3 is CASSVQETQYF. The DNA of the CDR3 is TGTGCCAGCAGTGTACAAGAGACCCAGTACTTC.

There are many counts of this clone. The chain recombines TRBV27 with TRBJ1-5; 7 bases align to TRBD1. This CDR3 is built from 14 residues. J gave up 4 bases and V 5 bases, and 5 bases lay outside the gene matches. Germline values: CDR1 MNHEY, CDR2 SMNVEV (reference sequence). CDR3 loop: CASSLQGNNQPQHF. The CDR3 region has the DNA TGTGCCAGCAGTCTACAGGGGAATAATCAGCCCCAGCATTTT.

This chain joins TRBV10-3 and TRBJ2-2; 12 bases map to TRBD1. V lost 6 bases, J lost 6 bases, and 2 bases stayed unmatched. In germline, CDR1 is ENHRY, CDR2 SYGVKD. The CDR3 consists of 14 residues. CDR3 loop: CAIRGQGASGELFF. Here the CDR3 DNA reads TGTGCCATCAGGGGACAGGGGGCATCCGGGGAGCTGTTTTTT.

To note about this clone: Different DNA sequences within this sample yield the same CDR3. The chain carries TRBV4-1 and TRBJ2-7, with 8 nucleotides matching TRBD2. CDR1 MGHRA and CDR2 YSYEKL come from the germline V gene. The CDR3 totals 16 residues. V was clipped by 0 bases and J by 1 base; unmatched bases: 5. The CDR3 DNA sequence: TGCGCCAGCAGCCAAGATCCAAGCGGGAGATCCTACGAGCAGTACTTC. Amino acid sequence: CASSQDPSGRSYEQYF.

This clone was seen a few times. The chain combines TRBV6-1 with TRBJ2-7, with 9 bases that match TRBD1. CDR3 length equals 13 residues. Germline CDR1 reads MNHNS; CDR2 reads SASEGT. Trimming took 3 bases from V and 8 from J; bases not matched to a gene: 5. CDR3 DNA sequence: TGTGCCAGCAGTGACTCCGGGACAGGGCAGCAGTACTTC. Translating gives CASSDSGTGQQYF.

This chain connects TRBV5-6 to TRBJ2-4, with D unresolved. The V and J ends lost 0 bases and 2 bases respectively, with 6 bases between them. This CDR3 is built from 14 residues. In germline, CDR1 is SGHDT, CDR2 YYEEEE. Here the CDR3 reads CASSLGASKNIQYF. CDR3 sequence (DNA): TGTGCCAGCAGCTTGGGGGCCTCCAAAAACATTCAGTACTTC.

The rearrangement uses TRBV27 and TRBJ2-2; D uncertain. The CDR3 contains 15 residues. The V gene's germline CDR1 is MNHEY and CDR2 SMNVEV (reference sequence). The V gene lost 3 bases and the J gene lost 0 bases, with 8 bases spanning the gap. The CDR3 DNA is TGTGCCAGCAGTTTGTGGCAGACGAACACCGGGGAGCTGTTTTTT. Its translation: CASSLWQTNTGELFF.

This chain connects TRBV5-1 to TRBJ1-3, with D unresolved. The V end lost 0 bases, the J end lost 0 bases, and 7 bases lay between the germline ends. The CDR3 sequence is 15 residues long. CDR1 and CDR2 from the germline V gene are SGHRS and YFSETQ. DNA of the CDR3: TGCGCCAGCAGCTTGGGGGCAGTCTCTGGAAACACCATATATTTT. Protein sequence: CASSLGAVSGNTIYF. The complete variable domain, with remaining parts taken from reference TRBV5-1 and TRBJ1-3, reads KAGVTQTPRYLIKTRGQQVTLSCSPISGHRSVSWYQQTPGQGLQFLFEYFSETQRNKGNFPGRFSGRQFSNSRSEMNVSTLELGDSALYLCASSLGAVSGNTIYFGEGSWLTVV.

This clone was counted only a few times. The chain links TRBV6-6 to TRBJ2-3, with D hard to call. V dropped 4 bases and J dropped 1 base, with 3 bases sitting between them. This CDR3 contains 12 residues. Germline V gene lookup returns CDR1 MNHNY and CDR2 SVGAGI (reference sequence). CDR3 residues: CASSSRTDTQYF. The CDR3, as DNA: TGTGCCAGCAGTTCTCGCACAGATACGCAGTATTTT.

Turning to this clone: Other DNA sequences in this specimen translate into the identical CDR3. The rearrangement links TRBV30 to TRBJ1-1; D may be TRBD1 (5 bases). This CDR3 region has 12 residues. The germline gives CDR1 GTSNPN, CDR2 SVGIG (reference sequence). Trimming shortened V by 3 bases and J by 4 bases, and 9 bases separated the two germline ends. In nucleotides, the CDR3 is TGTGCCTGGAGAGATAGGGGCACTGAAGCTTTCTTT. Translation: CAWRDRGTEAFF.

V is TRBV5-1 and J is TRBJ2-7; D is possibly TRBD2 (6 bases). V was shortened by 4 bases and J by 1 base, with 15 bases between the two germline ends. The CDR3 is 15 amino acids. Germline values: CDR1 SGHRS, CDR2 YFSETQ. The DNA of the CDR3 is TGCGCCAGCAGCCAAACCCTGGGGGGTTCCTACGAGCAGTACTTC. It specifies CASSQTLGGSYEQYF.

The chain has TRBV2 and TRBJ2-1; TRBD2 matches at 10 bases. The CDR3 loop spans 13 amino acids. J lost 6 bases, V lost 9 bases, and 5 bases had no gene match. In germline, CDR1 is SNHLY, CDR2 FYNNEI. The CDR3 sequence: CARSRLAGNEQFF. DNA of the CDR3: TGTGCCAGGTCACGACTAGCGGGCAATGAGCAGTTCTTC.

The chain carries TRBV6-5 and TRBJ2-7, with 8 bases identical to TRBD1. Germline CDR1 and CDR2: MNHEY and SVGAGI. CDR3 length equals 14 residues. The J segment lost 7 bases and the V segment lost 6 bases, leaving 11 bases of the junction unmatched. CDR3 nucleotide sequence: TGTGCCAGCAGGCCCACAGGGGGTCCCCGGGAGCAGTACTTC. This translates into CASRPTGGPREQYF.

As DNA, the CDR3 is TGTGCCAGCAGCGTAGCTAGCGGGGCTACCGAGCAGTACTTC. Residues: CASSVASGATEQYF. This sequence joins TRBV9 and TRBJ2-7, with 9 bases fitting TRBD2. Germline CDR1 and CDR2: SGDLS and YYNGEE. This CDR3 contains 14 residues. With V trimmed by 0 bases and J by 6 bases, 4 bases remained unmatched.

The chain recombines TRBV5-1 with TRBJ2-7; D perhaps matches TRBD2 (5 bases). Looked up from germline, CDR1 is SGHRS and CDR2 is YFSETQ. Trimming took off 1 base at V and 1 base at J, with 9 bases between the two ends. This CDR3 is 14 amino acids long. CDR3 in amino acids: CASSLYPGSYEQYF. The CDR3 bases are TGCGCCAGCAGCTTGTATCCGGGATCCTACGAGCAGTACTTC.

The chain uses TRBV5-1 and TRBJ1-1; D is undetermined. Germline values: CDR1 SGHRS, CDR2 YFSETQ. With 0 bases removed from V and 1 base from J, the gap between germline ends came to 4 bases. The CDR3 spans 13 residues. This CDR3 is CASSLERNTEAFF. The CDR3, as DNA: TGCGCCAGCAGCTTGGAGCGGAACACTGAAGCTTTCTTT.

A single count supports this clone. The chain has TRBV29-1 and TRBJ1-3; D perhaps matches TRBD1 (5 bases). This CDR3 contains 14 residues. V was pared by 6 bases and J by 4 bases, with 16 bases between. Looked up from germline, CDR1 is SQVTM and CDR2 is ANQGSEA. The CDR3 DNA reads TGCAGCGTGGGACTAGACTCCCAAGGAAACACCATATATTTT. Translating it yields CSVGLDSQGNTIYF. The full variable domain, with the rest looked up from reference TRBV29-1 and TRBJ1-3, is SAVISQKPSRDICQRGTSLTIQCQVDSQVTMMFWYRQQPGQSLTLIATANQGSEATYESGFVIDKFPISRPNLTFSTLTVSNMSPEDSSIYLCSVGLDSQGNTIYFGEGSWLTVV.

This chain links TRBV10-3 with TRBJ1-2, with D possibly TRBD1 on 6 matching bases. Trimming stripped 5 bases from V and 2 bases from J, with 12 bases between. The CDR3 has 14 amino acids. CDR1 ENHRY and CDR2 SYGVKD come from the germline V gene. CDR3 nucleotide sequence: TGTGCCATCAGTCCCGGTACAGGGAACTATGGCTACACCTTC. It encodes CAISPGTGNYGYTF.

The chain combines TRBV25-1 with TRBJ1-2; 10 nucleotides match TRBD1. The CDR3 has 14 residues. J was trimmed by 8 bases and V by 6 bases; bases with no gene match: 9. Germline loops: CDR1 MGHDK, CDR2 SYGVNS. CDR3 nucleotides: TGTGCCAGCAGATTAGAGGGGACAGGGGTCGGCTACACCTTC. Translating it yields CASRLEGTGVGYTF.

The chain is built from TRBV2 and TRBJ2-2, with D perhaps TRBD2 (6 bases). V gave up 8 bases and J gave up 2 bases, with 12 bases separating them. The CDR3 has 14 amino acids. The germline gives CDR1 SNHLY, CDR2 FYNNEI. CDR3 in amino acids: CASLRETNTGELFF. CDR3 nucleotides: TGTGCCAGCCTACGGGAGACAAACACCGGGGAGCTGTTTTTT. Complete variable domain (other parts from reference TRBV2 and TRBJ2-2): EPEVTQTPSHQVTQMGQEVILRCVPISNHLYFYWYRQILGQKVEFLVSFYNNEISEKSEIFDDQFSVERPDGSNFTLKIRSTKLEDSAMYFCASLRETNTGELFFGEGSRLTVL.